In its sample, the clone carrying this T cell receptor beta chain was seen many times. This entry belongs to a study of spatial heterogeneity in lung cancer. As for time point: blood at routine non-recurrence follow-up after resection. The study sequenced unsorted whole RNA from tumor, nontumor lung or frozen PBMC. TCRdb ran MiXCR on the 5' RACE reads and lists one entry per CDR3 protein. Of about 52,000 distinct CDR3 sequences listed, around 6.7% are singletons. This sequence originates from a female donor with early-stage non-small cell lung cancer. Source: PBMCs, taken at follow-up.

CDR3 loop: CASRSVAGGPYNEQFF. CDR3 nucleotide sequence: TGTGCCAGCAGGAGTGTAGCGGGGGGTCCCTACAATGAGCAGTTCTTC. V gene TRBV11-1 combines with J gene TRBJ2-1; 10 bases line up with TRBD2. CDR1 is SGHAT and CDR2 is FQDESV in the germline V gene (reference sequence). The length of the CDR3 is 16 residues. Unmatched junction bases numbered 7, after V lost 6 bases and J lost 2 bases.